This T cell receptor beta chain was found in a study of shared clonotypes between healthy human individuals. Replicate PCRs from sorted subsets contained roughly 200 ng DNA, which is 30,000 to 35,000 T cell genomes. Clones were read by immunoSEQ multiplex PCR, and TCRdb kept only the in-frame ones, dropping some. This table has roughly 1,800,000 clones, about 95% appearing once. To note about this clone: Its antigen remains unidentified.

V lost 0 bases and J 2 bases, leaving 17 bases between the germline ends. This CDR3 region has 16 residues. Germline V gives CDR1 SQVTM, CDR2 ANQGSEA. Whole-study results and caveats: In several donors, around 5.5% of naive CD4 clonotypes appeared in common. Clonotypes not shared had lower generation probabilities than those common to all four donors. The expectation was that sequencing depth would affect clonotype sharing among donors.

CD45RO negativity and positive selection for CCR7 defined naive CD8 cells, a population that excluded terminally differentiated effector memory CD45RA+ cells. The origin of this receptor is a man younger than 35 in good health. The V call is TRBV29-1, the J call TRBJ2-7, with D maybe TRBD1 (6 bases). Specimen: naive CD8+ T cells sorted from blood. The CDR3 spells CSVEDARGSWPYEQYF. DNA for the CDR3: TGCAGCGTTGAAGATGCAAGGGGGTCGTGGCCCTACGAGCAGTACTTC.